This T cell receptor beta chain came from a study of OX40 agonist ivuxolimab in advanced cancers. Details on this clone: Its antigen is unidentified. Sequence at one end of the junction differs from germline and may be a read error.

In germline, CDR1 is MNHNY, CDR2 SVGAGI (reference sequence). There are 13 residues in the CDR3. TCRdb's copy holds only in-frame clones and misses some; the assay was immunoSEQ multiplex PCR. The sample has tens of thousands of clones; around 86% are singletons. Points from the study as a whole: With doses of 0.1-3.0 mg/kg, partial responders showed among the lowest clonal expansion.

This specimen consisted of CD4+ or CD8+ T cells sorted from blood, obtained in a trial of the OX40 agonist ivuxolimab. V is TRBV6-6 and J is TRBJ2-7; 8 nucleotides line up with TRBD1. The sequence was collected from an adult with an advanced solid tumor such as melanoma, head and neck, liver or kidney cancer. CDR3 loop: CASSYASPGQANF. The CDR3 DNA sequence: TGTGCCAGCAGTTACGCATCCCCGGGACAGGCTAACTTC.